This paragraph covers one T cell receptor (beta chain) sequence. As yet, its antigen is unknown. This CDR3 has 15 amino acids. Germline V lookup: CDR1 SGHTA, CDR2 FQGNSA. Between the trimmed V and J ends, which lost 0 bases and 6 bases, there was a span of 14 bases. Sequencing was performed with immunoSEQ multiplex PCR; in TCRdb, only in-frame clones are kept and a portion is missing. This table holds about 43,000 clones, 60% to 80% found once. This sample was included in a study of cytotoxic CD8 clonotypes in ibrutinib-treated CLL. Looking at the study overall: Partial response occurred in approximately 24 patients and complete response in 2; at median around 70 months, approximately 15 remained remitted and about 12 progressed. Samples yielded averages of 200,000 to 300,000 productive templates and over 90,000 productive rearrangements. Study-level results: Rising at ibrutinib response, clonality subsequently fell back toward baseline at progression. Clonality at baseline surpassed age-matched healthy donors and tracked circulating CD8+ T-cell counts.

The sequences come from PBMCs, collected after 12 months of ibrutinib treatment. This clonotype originated in a human donor with chronic lymphocytic leukemia. The V and J genes are TRBV7-2 and TRBJ1-1, with D possibly being TRBD1 (5 bases). CDR3: CASSLALGAVSEAFF. The DNA for the CDR3 is TGTGCCAGCAGCTTAGCGCTAGGGGCGGTATCTGAAGCTTTCTTT.